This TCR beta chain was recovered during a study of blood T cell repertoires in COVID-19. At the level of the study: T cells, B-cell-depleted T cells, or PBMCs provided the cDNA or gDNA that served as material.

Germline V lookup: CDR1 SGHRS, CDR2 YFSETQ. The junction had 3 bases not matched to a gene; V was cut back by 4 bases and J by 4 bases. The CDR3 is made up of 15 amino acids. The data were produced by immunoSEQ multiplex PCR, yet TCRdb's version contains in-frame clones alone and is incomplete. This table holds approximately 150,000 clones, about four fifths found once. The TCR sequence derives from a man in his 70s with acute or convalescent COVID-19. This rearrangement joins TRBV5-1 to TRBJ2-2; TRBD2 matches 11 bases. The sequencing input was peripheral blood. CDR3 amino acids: CASSISGGATGELFF. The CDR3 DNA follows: TGCGCCAGCAGCATTAGCGGGGGGGCCACCGGGGAGCTGTTTTTT.